The T cell receptor beta chain described here comes from a study of cytomegalovirus exposure and HLA in healthy donors. The data were produced by immunoSEQ multiplex PCR, yet TCRdb's version contains in-frame clones alone and is incomplete. The data show 150,000 to 200,000 clones, approximately 86% seen once. Germline V lookup: CDR1 MNHNS, CDR2 SASEGT. The CDR3 spans 16 residues. Trimming removed 0 bases from V and 6 bases from J; junction bases left unmatched: 10. The V and J genes are TRBV6-1 and TRBJ1-2, with TRBD1 matching 7 bases. Material: PBMCs. This TCR derives from a young man in good health and CMV-seropositive. The CDR3 loop reads CASSEAIKSGTDGYTF. The CDR3 DNA reads as TGTGCCAGCAGTGAAGCGATTAAATCCGGGACAGATGGCTACACCTTC.